A single TCR beta chain is shown here with its context. Its target is not known. The data were taken from a study of OX40 agonist ivuxolimab in advanced cancers. The cohort excluded patients with autoimmune disease history or systemic immunosuppression. Blood was sampled at baseline, cycle 4 day 1, and cycle 7 day 1. TCRdb's copy holds only in-frame clones and misses some; the assay was immunoSEQ multiplex PCR. The sample consists of around 95,000 clones, approximately 89% of them appearing once. There are 16 residues in the CDR3. Germline V gives CDR1 MDHEN, CDR2 SYDVKM. The junction had 5 bases not matched to a gene; V was cut back by 2 bases and J by 0 bases. Study outcomes and limitations: People who partly responded at 0.1-3.0 mg/kg had some of the least clonal expansion seen. CD8+ T cells were the subset that, on average, had more expanded clones than CD4+.

This TCR was recovered from an adult with an advanced solid tumor such as melanoma, head and neck, liver or kidney cancer. This sequence joins TRBV28 and TRBJ2-3, with 7 positions matching TRBD2. The sequencing used CD4+ or CD8+ T cells sorted from blood, collected in a trial of the OX40 agonist ivuxolimab. CDR3 nucleotides: TGTGCCAGCAGTTTAGCGGGAGCCGCTAGCACAGATACGCAGTATTTT. As protein: CASSLAGAASTDTQYF.